Listed here is a single T cell receptor (beta chain). Antigen unknown. Between the trimmed V and J ends, which lost 1 base and 1 base, there was a span of 8 bases. The CDR3 loop spans 14 amino acids. In germline, CDR1 is SGHRS, CDR2 YFSETQ. The data belong to a study of OX40 agonist ivuxolimab in advanced cancers. Points from the study as a whole: In general, CD8+ T cells held more expanded clones than CD4+ did, on average.

The data were produced by immunoSEQ multiplex PCR, yet TCRdb's version contains in-frame clones alone and is incomplete. The sample comprises tens of thousands of clones, more than 80% of which are singletons, and approximately 0.22% rests with the top ten. This TCR was sampled from an adult with an advanced solid tumor such as melanoma, head and neck, liver or kidney cancer. The material was CD4+ or CD8+ T cells sorted from blood, obtained in a trial of the OX40 agonist ivuxolimab. The rearrangement uses TRBV5-1 and TRBJ2-5; D is unresolved. The CDR3 bases are TGCGCCAGCAGCTTGTCTAGTAGCCAAGAGACCCAGTACTTC. Translating gives CASSLSSSQETQYF.